These T cell receptor beta chains were read from a single sample in a study of T cells after yellow fever vaccination. TCRdb used MiXCR to reprocess the 5' RACE reads, holding one entry per CDR3 protein. The table lists 400,000 to 650,000 distinct CDR3 sequences, about a fifth of them singletons. The starting material was PBMCs, obtained approximately 22 days after the first yellow fever vaccination. Every receptor here comes from a man aged 18 to 29 who received the YFV17D yellow fever vaccine. Both conserved end residues are part of each CDR3. Each record gives: J gene, V gene, CDR3 protein.

j_call: TRBJ2-3; v_call: TRBV20-1; cdr3_aa: CSALLPGQGKPGTDTQYF
j_call: TRBJ2-3; v_call: TRBV29-1; cdr3_aa: CSVESTGPSGTQYF
j_call: TRBJ2-1; v_call: TRBV5-1; cdr3_aa: CASMSSGGFNEQFF
j_call: TRBJ1-5; v_call: TRBV18; cdr3_aa: CASSNGQDQPQHF
j_call: TRBJ2-1; v_call: TRBV27; cdr3_aa: CASSEAGEGFNEQFF
j_call: TRBJ2-2; v_call: TRBV5-6; cdr3_aa: CASSPSGFNTGELFF
j_call: TRBJ2-3; v_call: TRBV9; cdr3_aa: CASSAGLAGGPVRLTDTQYF
j_call: TRBJ1-2; v_call: TRBV6-5; cdr3_aa: CASSYSVGGGGYTF
j_call: TRBJ1-5; v_call: TRBV20-1; cdr3_aa: CSASNGGSNQPQHF
j_call: TRBJ2-3; v_call: TRBV20-1; cdr3_aa: CSARDGGDTQYF
j_call: TRBJ2-3; v_call: TRBV9; cdr3_aa: CASSETSGQTDTQYF
j_call: TRBJ2-2; v_call: TRBV10-2; cdr3_aa: CASTDGSSTGELFF
j_call: TRBJ1-5; v_call: TRBV4-3; cdr3_aa: CASSQYVGNNQPQHF
j_call: TRBJ2-2; v_call: TRBV6-2/TRBV6-3; cdr3_aa: CASRAGPQLGELFF
j_call: TRBJ2-1; v_call: TRBV7-2; cdr3_aa: CASSSGAGSYNEQFF